What follows is one TCR beta chain and its context. What it binds is not known. This sample is drawn from a study of cytomegalovirus exposure and HLA in healthy donors. Study results and limitations: A link between a missense DCLRE1C variant and TCR beta V- and J-gene trimming emerged from a later analysis. A few V segments could not be told apart, such as TRBV6-2 and TRBV6-3, and were left out. Clonal expansion was found to be greater in HLA-associated TCR beta chains than in equally common others in a later analysis.

In the PCR, 60 Vbeta and 13 Jbeta primers were used. Clones were sequenced by immunoSEQ multiplex PCR, and TCRdb holds only the in-frame ones, with some missing. The table lists about 120,000 clones, 10% of them singletons. V trimming: 2 bases; J trimming: 2 bases; junction bases outside the gene matches: 5. In germline, CDR1 is KGHSH, CDR2 LQKENI. The CDR3 runs to 15 residues. The origin of this receptor is a woman aged 18-29 years in good health and CMV-seropositive. This chain links TRBV18 with TRBJ1-2, with 7 positions matching TRBD1. The sample taken for sequencing was PBMCs. In nucleotides, the CDR3 is TGTGCCAGCTCACCAACCTCGACAGGGAACTATGGCTACACCTTC. This gives the protein CASSPTSTGNYGYTF.